This T cell receptor beta chain stems from a study of low-dose radiotherapy and immunotherapy resistance in tumors. Across the whole study: The study gave Cohort 2 1 Gy per fraction every two weeks, totaling 13 Gy over 26 weeks. Ipilimumab 1 mg/kg every six weeks, together with nivolumab 240 mg every two weeks, was given intravenously to patients. At a dose of 200 mg/m2, intravenous cyclophosphamide was given every two weeks, one day before radiation and immunotherapy. Daily intake of oral aspirin 300 mg by patients lasted four cycles and began on cycle 1 day 1.

This clonotype was picked up many times. cDNA synthesis used a TRAV/TRBV-specific primer set for both chains. Both a constant-region primer and a V-primer adapter served to amplify TCRs across roughly 20 PCR cycles. Via MiXCR, TCRdb re-called the reads, giving one row per CDR3 protein. The sample includes 64,000 or so distinct CDR3 sequences, roughly 29% of them seen just once. The sample's time point: before trial treatment. The CDR3 totals 16 residues. V shed 0 bases and J shed 0 bases, with 8 bases lying between them. CDR1 and CDR2 (germline): MGHRA, YSYEKL. The sequences come from PBMCs, collected before treatment. The chain employs TRBV4-1 and TRBJ2-2; D not resolved. The sequence was collected from a male donor with rectosigmoid adenocarcinoma. This CDR3 is CASSQDQVSNTGELFF. The CDR3 DNA sequence: TGCGCCAGCAGCCAAGATCAGGTGTCGAACACCGGGGAGCTGTTTTTT.